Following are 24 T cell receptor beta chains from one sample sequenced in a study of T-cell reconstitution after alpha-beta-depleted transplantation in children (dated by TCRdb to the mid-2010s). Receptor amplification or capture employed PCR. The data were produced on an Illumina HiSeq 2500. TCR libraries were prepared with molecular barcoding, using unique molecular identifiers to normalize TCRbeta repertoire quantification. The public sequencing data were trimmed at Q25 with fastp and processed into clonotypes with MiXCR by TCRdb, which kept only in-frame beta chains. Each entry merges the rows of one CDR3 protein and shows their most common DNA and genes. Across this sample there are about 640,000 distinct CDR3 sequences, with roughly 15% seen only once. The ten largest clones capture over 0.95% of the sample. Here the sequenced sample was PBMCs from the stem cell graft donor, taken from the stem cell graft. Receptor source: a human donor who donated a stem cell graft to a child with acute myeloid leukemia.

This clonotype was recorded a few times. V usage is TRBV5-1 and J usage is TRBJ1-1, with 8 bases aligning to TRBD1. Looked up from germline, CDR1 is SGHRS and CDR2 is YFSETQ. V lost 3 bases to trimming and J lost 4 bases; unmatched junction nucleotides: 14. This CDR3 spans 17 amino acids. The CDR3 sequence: CASSSYLKGTGGTEAFF. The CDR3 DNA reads TGCGCCAGCAGCTCATATTTAAAGGGGACAGGAGGCACTGAAGCTTTCTTT.

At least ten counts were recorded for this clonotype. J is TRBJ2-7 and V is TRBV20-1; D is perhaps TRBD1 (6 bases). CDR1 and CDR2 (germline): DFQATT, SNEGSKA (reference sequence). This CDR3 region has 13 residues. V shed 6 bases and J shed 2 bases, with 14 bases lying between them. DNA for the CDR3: TGCAGTGCGCTCAACAGGGAAGCCTACGAGCAGTACGTC. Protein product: CSALNREAYEQYV.

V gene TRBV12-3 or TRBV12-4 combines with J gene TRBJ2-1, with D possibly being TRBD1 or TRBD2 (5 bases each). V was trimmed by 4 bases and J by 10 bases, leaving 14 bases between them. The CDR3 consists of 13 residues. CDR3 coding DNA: TGTGCCAGCAGTTATCAGGGAGCCCAAGAGCAGTTCTTC. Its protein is CASSYQGAQEQFF.

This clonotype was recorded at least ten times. In nucleotides, the CDR3 is TGTGCCAAACAGGGGGCCAAGAATGAGCAGTTCTTC. Protein: CAKQGAKNEQFF. The chain links TRBV7-9 to TRBJ2-1, with 9 bases fitting TRBD1. The CDR3 consists of 12 residues. CDR1 and CDR2 from the germline V gene are SEHNR and FQNEAQ (reference sequence). J gave up 7 bases and V 10 bases, and 5 bases lay outside the gene matches.

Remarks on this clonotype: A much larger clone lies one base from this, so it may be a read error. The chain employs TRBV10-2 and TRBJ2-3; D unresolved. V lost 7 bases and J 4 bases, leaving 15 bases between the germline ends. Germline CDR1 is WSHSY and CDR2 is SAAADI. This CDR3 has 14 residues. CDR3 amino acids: CASTPLLVADTQYF. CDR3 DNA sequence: TGCGCCAGCACTCCGCTGCTAGTAGCAGATACGCAGTATTTT.

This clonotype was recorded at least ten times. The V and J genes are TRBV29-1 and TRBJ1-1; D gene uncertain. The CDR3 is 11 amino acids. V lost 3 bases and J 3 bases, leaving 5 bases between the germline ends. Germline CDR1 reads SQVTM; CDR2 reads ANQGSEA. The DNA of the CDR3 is TGCAGCGTTGAGAAAGACACTGAAGCTTTCTTT. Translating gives CSVEKDTEAFF.

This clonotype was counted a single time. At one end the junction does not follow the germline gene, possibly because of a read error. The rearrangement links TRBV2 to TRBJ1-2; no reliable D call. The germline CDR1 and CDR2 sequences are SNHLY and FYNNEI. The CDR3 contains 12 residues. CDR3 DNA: TGTGCCAGCAGTGACAGCTTCTATGGCGACACCTTC. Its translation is CASSDSFYGDTF.

CDR3 coding DNA: TGTGCCAGCAGTTCCGGGACAAGGGTGGAGACCCAGTACTTC. Its translation: CASSSGTRVETQYF. The J gene is TRBJ2-5, the V gene TRBV27; perhaps TRBD1 as D (6 bases). The V gene lost 4 bases and the J gene lost 5 bases, with 14 bases spanning the gap. Germline V gene data show CDR1 as MNHEY and CDR2 as SMNVEV (reference sequence). The CDR3 has 14 residues.

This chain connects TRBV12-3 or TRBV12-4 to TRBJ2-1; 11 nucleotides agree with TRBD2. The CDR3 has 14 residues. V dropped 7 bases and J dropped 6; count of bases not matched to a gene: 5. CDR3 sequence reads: CASTFSGGANEQFF. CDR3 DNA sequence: TGTGCCAGCACCTTTAGCGGGGGGGCCAATGAGCAGTTCTTC.

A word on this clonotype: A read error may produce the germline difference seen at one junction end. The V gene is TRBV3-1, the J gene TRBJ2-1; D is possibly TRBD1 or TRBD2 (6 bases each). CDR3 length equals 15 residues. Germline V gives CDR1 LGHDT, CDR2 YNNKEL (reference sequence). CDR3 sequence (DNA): TGTGCCTGCAGCCAAGGTGGGGGGCATTACAATGAGCAGTTCTTC. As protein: CACSQGGGHYNEQFF.

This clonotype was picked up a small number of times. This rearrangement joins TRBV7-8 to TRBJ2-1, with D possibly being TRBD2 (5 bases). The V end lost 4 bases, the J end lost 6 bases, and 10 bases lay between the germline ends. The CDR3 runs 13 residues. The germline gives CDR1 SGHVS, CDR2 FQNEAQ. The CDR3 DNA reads TGTGCCAGCAGCTCCACGACTACCAATGAGCAGTTCTTC. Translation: CASSSTTTNEQFF.

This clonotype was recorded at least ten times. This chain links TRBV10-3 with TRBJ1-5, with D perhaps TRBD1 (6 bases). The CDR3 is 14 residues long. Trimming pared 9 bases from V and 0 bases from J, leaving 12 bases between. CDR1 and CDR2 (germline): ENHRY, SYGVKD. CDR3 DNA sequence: TGTGCCATTAGGACAGAATATAGCAATCAGCCCCAGCATTTT. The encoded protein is CAIRTEYSNQPQHF.

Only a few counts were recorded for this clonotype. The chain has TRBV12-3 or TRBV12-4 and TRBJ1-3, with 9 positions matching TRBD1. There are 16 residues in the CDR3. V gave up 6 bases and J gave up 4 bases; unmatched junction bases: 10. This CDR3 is CASRLPGTGSGNTIYF. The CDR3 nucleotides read TGTGCCAGCAGATTGCCCGGGACAGGGTCAGGAAACACCATATATTTT.

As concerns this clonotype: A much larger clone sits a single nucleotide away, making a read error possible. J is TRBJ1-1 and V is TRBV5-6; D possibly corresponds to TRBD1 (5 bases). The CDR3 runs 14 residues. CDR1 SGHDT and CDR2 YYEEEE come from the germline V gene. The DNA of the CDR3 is TGTGCCAGCAGCTTGGAGCTCGTGGGGACTGAACCTTTCTTT. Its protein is CASSLELVGTEPFF.

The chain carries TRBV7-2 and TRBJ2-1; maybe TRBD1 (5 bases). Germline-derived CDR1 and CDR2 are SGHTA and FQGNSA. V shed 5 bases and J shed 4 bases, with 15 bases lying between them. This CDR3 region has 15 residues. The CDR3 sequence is CASSPWLGPYNEQFF. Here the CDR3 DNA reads TGTGCCAGCAGCCCCTGGTTGGGGCCATACAATGAGCAGTTCTTC. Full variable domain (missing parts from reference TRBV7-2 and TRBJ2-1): GAGVSQSPSNKVTEKGKDVELRCDPISGHTALYWYRQSLGQGLEFLIYFQGNSAPDKSGLPSDRFSAERTGGSVSTLTIQRTQQEDSAVYLCASSPWLGPYNEQFFGPGTRLTVL.

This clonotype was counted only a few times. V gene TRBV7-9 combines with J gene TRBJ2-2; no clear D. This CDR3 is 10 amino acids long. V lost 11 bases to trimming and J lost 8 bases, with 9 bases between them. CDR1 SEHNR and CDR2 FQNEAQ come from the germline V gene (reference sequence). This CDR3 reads CAGDWGELFF. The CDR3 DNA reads TGTGCCGGAGATTGGGGGGAGCTGTTTTTT.

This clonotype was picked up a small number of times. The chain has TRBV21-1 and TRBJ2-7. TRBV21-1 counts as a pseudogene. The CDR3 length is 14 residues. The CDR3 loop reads CASSKDRGSYEQYV. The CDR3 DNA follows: TGTGCCAGCAGCAAAGACAGGGGTTCCTACGAGCAGTACGTC.

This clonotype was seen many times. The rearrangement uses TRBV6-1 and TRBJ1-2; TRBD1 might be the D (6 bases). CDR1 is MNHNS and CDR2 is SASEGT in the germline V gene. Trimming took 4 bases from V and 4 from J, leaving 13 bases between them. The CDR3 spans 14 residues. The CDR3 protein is CASSAGDGIYGYTF. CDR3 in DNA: TGTGCCAGCAGTGCAGGGGACGGTATCTATGGCTACACCTTC.

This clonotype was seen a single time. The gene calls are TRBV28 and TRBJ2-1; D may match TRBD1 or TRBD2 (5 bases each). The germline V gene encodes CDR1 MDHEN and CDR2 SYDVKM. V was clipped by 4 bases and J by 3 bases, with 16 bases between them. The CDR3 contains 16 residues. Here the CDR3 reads CASSSPGRALYNEQFF. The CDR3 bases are TGTGCCAGCAGTTCCCCGGGACGCGCCCTCTACAATGAGCAGTTCTTC.

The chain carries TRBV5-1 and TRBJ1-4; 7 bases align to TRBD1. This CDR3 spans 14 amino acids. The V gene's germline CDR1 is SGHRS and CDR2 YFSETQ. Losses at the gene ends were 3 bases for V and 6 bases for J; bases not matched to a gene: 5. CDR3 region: CASSSGQEDEKLFF. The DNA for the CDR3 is TGCGCCAGCAGCTCCGGACAGGAGGATGAAAAACTGTTTTTT. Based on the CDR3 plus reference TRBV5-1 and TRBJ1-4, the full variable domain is KAGVTQTPRYLIKTRGQQVTLSCSPISGHRSVSWYQQTPGQGLQFLFEYFSETQRNKGNFPGRFSGRQFSNSRSEMNVSTLELGDSALYLCASSSGQEDEKLFFGSGTQLSVL.

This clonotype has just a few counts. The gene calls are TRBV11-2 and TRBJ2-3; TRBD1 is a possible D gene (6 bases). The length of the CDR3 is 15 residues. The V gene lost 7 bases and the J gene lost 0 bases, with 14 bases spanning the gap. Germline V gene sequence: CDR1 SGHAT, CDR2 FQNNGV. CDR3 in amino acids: CASTPTGVSTDTQYF. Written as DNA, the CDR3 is TGTGCCAGCACCCCGACAGGCGTAAGCACAGATACGCAGTATTTT.

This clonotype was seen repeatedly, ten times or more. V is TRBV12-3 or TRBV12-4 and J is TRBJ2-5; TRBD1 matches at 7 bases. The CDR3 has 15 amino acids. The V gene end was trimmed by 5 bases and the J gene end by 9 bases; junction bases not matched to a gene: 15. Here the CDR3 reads CASSASPDRRLAQYF. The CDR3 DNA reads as TGTGCCAGCAGTGCCAGCCCGGACAGGAGGTTGGCCCAGTACTTC.

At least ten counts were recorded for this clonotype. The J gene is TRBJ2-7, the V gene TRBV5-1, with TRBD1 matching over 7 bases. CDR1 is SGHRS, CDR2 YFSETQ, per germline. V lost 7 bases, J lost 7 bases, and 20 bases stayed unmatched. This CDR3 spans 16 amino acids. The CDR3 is CASGRDSPSVAREQYF. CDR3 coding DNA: TGCGCCAGCGGTCGGGACAGTCCATCGGTGGCCCGGGAGCAGTACTTC.

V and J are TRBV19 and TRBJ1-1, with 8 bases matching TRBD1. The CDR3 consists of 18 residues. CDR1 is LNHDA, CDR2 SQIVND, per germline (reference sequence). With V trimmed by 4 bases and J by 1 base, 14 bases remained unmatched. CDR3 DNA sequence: TGTGCCAGTAGTAGGACCGGACAGGGATCGGGGCCGAACACTGAAGCTTTCTTT. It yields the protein CASSRTGQGSGPNTEAFF.